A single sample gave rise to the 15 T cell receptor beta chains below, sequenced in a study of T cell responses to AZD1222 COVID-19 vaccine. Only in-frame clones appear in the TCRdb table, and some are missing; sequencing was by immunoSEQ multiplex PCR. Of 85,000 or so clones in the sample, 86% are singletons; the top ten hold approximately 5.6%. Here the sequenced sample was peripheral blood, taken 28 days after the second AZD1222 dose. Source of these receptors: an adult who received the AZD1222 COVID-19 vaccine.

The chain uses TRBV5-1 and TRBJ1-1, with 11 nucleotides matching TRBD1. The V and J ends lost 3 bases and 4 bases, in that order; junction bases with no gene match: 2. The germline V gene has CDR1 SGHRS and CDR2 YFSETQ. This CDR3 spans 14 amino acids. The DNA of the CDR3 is TGCGCCAGCAGCTCGGGACAGGGGGTCACTGAAGCTTTCTTT. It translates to CASSSGQGVTEAFF.

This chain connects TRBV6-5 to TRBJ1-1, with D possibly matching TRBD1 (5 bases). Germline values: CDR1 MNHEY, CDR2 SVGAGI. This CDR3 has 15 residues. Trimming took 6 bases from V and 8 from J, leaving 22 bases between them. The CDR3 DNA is TGTGCCAGCAGATCTGGGGGACGGACGGGAGGGGAAGCTTTCTTT. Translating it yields CASRSGGRTGGEAFF.

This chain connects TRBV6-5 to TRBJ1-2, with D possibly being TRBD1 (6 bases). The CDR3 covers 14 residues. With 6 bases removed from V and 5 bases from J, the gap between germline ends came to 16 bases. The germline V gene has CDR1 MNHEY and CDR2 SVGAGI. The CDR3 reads CASSHRLQGYGYTF. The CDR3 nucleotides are TGTGCCAGCAGCCACCGGCTCCAGGGGTATGGCTACACCTTC.

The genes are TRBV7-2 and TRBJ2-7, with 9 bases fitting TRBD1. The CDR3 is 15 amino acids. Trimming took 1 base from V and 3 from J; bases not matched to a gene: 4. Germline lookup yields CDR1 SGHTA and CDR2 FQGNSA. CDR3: CASSLEGTGLYEQYF. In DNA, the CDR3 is TGTGCCAGCAGCTTAGAGGGGACAGGGCTCTACGAGCAGTACTTC.

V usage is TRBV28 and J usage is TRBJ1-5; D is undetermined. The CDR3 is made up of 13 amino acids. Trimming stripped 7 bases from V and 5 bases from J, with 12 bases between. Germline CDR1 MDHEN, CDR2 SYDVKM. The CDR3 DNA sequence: TGTGCCAGCAAATCTCAGCACCATCAGCCCCAGCATTTT. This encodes CASKSQHHQPQHF.

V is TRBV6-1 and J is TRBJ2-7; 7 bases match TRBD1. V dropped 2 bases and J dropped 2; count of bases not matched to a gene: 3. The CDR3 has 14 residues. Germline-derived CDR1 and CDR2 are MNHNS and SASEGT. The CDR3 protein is CASSERGTAYEQYF. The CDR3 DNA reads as TGTGCCAGCAGTGAAAGGGGGACAGCCTACGAGCAGTACTTC.

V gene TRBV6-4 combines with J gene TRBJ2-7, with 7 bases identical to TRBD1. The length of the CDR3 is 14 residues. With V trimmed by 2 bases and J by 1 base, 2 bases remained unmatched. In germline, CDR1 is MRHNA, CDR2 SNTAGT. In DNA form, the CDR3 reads TGTGCCAGCAGTGACCCGGGACAGTCCTACGAGCAGTACTTC. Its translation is CASSDPGQSYEQYF.

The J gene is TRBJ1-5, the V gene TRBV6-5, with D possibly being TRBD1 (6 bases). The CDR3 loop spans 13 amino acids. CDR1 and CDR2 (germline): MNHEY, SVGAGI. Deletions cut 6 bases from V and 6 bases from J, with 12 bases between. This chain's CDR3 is CASRWGLGQPQHF. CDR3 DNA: TGTGCCAGCAGATGGGGGCTAGGTCAGCCCCAGCATTTT.

The CDR3: CASSLAGQLIQETQYF. CDR3 nucleotides: TGCGCCAGCAGCTTGGCGGGACAGCTAATCCAAGAGACCCAGTACTTC. The chain has TRBV5-1 and TRBJ2-5, with 7 positions matching TRBD1. After removal of 0 bases from V and 1 base from J, the junction contained 6 bases not matched to a gene. Germline V gene data show CDR1 as SGHRS and CDR2 as YFSETQ. This CDR3 has 16 amino acids.

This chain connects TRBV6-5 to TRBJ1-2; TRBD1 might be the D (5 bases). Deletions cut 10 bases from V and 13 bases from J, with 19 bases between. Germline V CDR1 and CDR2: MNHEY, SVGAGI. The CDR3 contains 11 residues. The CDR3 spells CAIQREGPGTF. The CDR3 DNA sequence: TGTGCCATTCAGCGGGAGGGGCCGGGCACCTTC.

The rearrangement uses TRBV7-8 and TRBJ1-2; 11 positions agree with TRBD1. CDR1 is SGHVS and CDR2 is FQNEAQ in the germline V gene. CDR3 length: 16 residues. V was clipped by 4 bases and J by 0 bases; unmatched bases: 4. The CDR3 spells CASSWTGGTANYGYTF. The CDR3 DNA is TGTGCCAGCAGCTGGACAGGGGGCACGGCTAACTATGGCTACACCTTC.

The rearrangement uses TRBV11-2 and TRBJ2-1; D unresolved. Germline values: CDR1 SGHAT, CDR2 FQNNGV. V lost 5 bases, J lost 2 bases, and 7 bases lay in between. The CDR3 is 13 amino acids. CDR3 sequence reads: CASSLATYNEQFF. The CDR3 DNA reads TGTGCCAGCAGCCTCGCCACCTACAATGAGCAGTTCTTC. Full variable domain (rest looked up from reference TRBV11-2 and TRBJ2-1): EAGVAQSPRYKIIEKRQSVAFWCNPISGHATLYWYQQILGQGPKLLIQFQNNGVVDDSQLPKDRFSAERLKGVDSTLKIQPAKLEDSAVYLCASSLATYNEQFFGPGTRLTVL.

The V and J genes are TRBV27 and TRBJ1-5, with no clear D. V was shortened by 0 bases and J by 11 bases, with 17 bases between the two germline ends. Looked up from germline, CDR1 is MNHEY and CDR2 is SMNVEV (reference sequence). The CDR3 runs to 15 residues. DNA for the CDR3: TGTGCCAGCAGTTTATCGAGGATGGCATCGCAGGCCCAGCATTTT. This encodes CASSLSRMASQAQHF.

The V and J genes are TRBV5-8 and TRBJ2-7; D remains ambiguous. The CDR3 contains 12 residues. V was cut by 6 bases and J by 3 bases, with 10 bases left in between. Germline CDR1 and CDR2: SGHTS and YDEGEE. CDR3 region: CASTVGHYEQYF. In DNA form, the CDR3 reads TGTGCCAGCACCGTTGGGCACTACGAGCAGTACTTC.

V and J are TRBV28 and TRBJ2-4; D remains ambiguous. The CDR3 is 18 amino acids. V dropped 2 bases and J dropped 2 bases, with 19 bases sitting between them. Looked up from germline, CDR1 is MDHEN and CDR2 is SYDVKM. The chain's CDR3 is CASSLLGLGQLTKNIQYF. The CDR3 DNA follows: TGTGCCAGCAGTTTACTCGGGCTGGGTCAGCTAACCAAAAACATTCAGTACTTC.